Ten or more counts support the clone carrying this T cell receptor (beta chain). Its antigen is unknown. These data come from a study of T cells after posttransplantation cyclophosphamide. Study findings and constraints: Later post-transplant blood repertoires were often dominated by donor CD8+ memory clones. Recipient CMV seropositivity and CMV reactivation strongly tracked TRB clonality. Tissue-infiltrating T cells from skin or gut overlapped little with blood T cells.

Clones were sequenced by immunoSEQ multiplex PCR, and TCRdb holds only the in-frame ones, with some missing. This sample carries approximately 35,000 clones and no singletons, and about 1.2% goes to the top ten. CDR1 and CDR2 from the germline V gene are SNHLY and FYNNEI. CDR3 size: 14 residues. The V end was cut by 6 bases, the J end by 14 bases, with 22 bases between. On the day of bone marrow donation, the related graft donor provided peripheral blood. The TCR was taken from a girl between 5 and 17 years old in good health, CMV-negative, and a related stem cell transplant donor. This sequence joins TRBV2 and TRBJ1-4; tentative D call: TRBD1 (5 bases). Sequencing was done on a sample of PBMCs. The CDR3 DNA reads as TGTGCCAGCAGGAAAGAGTACAGGTTAGATAAGCTGTTTTTT. It encodes CASRKEYRLDKLFF.